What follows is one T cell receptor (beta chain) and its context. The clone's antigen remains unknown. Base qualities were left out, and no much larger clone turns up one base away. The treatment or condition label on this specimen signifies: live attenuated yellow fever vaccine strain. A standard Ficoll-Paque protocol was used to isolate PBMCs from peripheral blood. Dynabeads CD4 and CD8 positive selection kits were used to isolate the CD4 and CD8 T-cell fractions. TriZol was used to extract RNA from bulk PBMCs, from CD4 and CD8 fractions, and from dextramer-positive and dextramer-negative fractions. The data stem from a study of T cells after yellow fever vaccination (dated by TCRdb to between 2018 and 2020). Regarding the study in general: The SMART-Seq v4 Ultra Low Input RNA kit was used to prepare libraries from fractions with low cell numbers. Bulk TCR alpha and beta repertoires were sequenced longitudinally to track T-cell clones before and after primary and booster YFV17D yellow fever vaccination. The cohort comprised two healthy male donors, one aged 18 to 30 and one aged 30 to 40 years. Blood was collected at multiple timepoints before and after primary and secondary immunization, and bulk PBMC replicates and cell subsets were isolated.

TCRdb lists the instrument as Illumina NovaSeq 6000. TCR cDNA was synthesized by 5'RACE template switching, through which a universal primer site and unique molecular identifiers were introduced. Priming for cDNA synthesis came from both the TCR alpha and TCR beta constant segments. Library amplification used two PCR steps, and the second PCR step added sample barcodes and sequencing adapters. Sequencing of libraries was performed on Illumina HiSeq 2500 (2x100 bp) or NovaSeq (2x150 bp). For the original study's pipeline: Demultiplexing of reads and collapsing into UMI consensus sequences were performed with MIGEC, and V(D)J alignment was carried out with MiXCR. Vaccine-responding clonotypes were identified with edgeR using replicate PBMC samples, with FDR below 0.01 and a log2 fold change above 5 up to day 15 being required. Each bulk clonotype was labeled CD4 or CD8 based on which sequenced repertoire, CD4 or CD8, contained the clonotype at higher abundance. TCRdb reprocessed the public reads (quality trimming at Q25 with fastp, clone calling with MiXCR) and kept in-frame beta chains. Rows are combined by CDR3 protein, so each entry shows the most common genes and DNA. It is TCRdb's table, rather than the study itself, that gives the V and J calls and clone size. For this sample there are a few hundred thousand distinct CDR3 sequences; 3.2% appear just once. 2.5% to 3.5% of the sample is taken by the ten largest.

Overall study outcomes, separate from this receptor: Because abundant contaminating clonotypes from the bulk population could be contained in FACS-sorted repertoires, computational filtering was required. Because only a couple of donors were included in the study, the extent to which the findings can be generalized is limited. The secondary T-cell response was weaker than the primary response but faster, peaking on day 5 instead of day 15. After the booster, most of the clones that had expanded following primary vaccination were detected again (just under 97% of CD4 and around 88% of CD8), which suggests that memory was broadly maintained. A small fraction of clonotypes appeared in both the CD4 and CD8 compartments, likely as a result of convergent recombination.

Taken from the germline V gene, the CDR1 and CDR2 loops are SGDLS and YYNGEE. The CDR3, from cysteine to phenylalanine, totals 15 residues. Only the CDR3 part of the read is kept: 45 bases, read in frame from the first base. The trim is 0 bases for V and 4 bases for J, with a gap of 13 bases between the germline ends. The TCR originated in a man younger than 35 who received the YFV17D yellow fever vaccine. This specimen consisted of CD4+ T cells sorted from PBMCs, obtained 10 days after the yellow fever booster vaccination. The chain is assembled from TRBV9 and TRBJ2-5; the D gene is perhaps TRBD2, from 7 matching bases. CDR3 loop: CASSVGGGHVETQYF. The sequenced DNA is TGTGCCAGCAGCGTAGGGGGGGGGCACGTAGAGACCCAGTACTTC.